Following are 28 T cell receptor beta chains from one sample sequenced in a study of blood T cell repertoires in COVID-19. The data were produced by immunoSEQ multiplex PCR, yet TCRdb's version contains in-frame clones alone and is incomplete. The repertoire holds roughly 140,000 clones, with roughly 89% as singletons. Sequencing was done on a sample of peripheral blood. These receptors were obtained from a woman in her thirties or forties with acute or convalescent COVID-19.

The J gene is TRBJ2-7, the V gene TRBV29-1; perhaps TRBD1 as D (6 bases). Trimming took 2 bases from V and 5 from J, leaving 16 bases between them. The CDR3 is made up of 14 amino acids. The V gene's germline CDR1 is SQVTM and CDR2 ANQGSEA. CDR3 nucleotide sequence: TGCAGCGTTGAATGGGCAGGGGAGATAGACGAGCAGTACTTC. Its translation is CSVEWAGEIDEQYF.

The gene calls are TRBV28 and TRBJ2-7; the match to TRBD1 covers 8 bases. This CDR3 is built from 14 residues. Per the germline V gene, CDR1 is MDHEN and CDR2 is SYDVKM. With 6 bases clipped from V and 5 bases from J, the junction kept 9 bases outside the gene matches. The CDR3 region is CASRLGQAIHEQYF. In nucleotides, the CDR3 is TGTGCCAGCAGGCTGGGACAGGCGATCCACGAGCAGTACTTC. Drawing the rest from reference TRBV28 and TRBJ2-7, the complete variable domain is DVKVTQSSRYLVKRTGEKVFLECVQDMDHENMFWYRQDPGLGLRLIYFSYDVKMKEKGDIPEGYSVSREKKERFSLILESASTNQTSMYLCASRLGQAIHEQYFGPGTRLTVT.

This chain's CDR3 is CASSVGTSGRARWQETQYF. The DNA of the CDR3 is TGTGCCAGCAGTGTAGGGACTAGCGGGAGGGCCCGTTGGCAAGAGACCCAGTACTTC. This chain connects TRBV6-2 or TRBV6-3 to TRBJ2-5; TRBD2 matches 16 bases. Germline-derived CDR1 and CDR2 are MNHEY and SVGEGT. The CDR3 is 19 residues long. Trimming removed 5 bases from V and 2 bases from J; junction bases left unmatched: 11.

The J gene is TRBJ2-1, the V gene TRBV2; 8 bases agree with TRBD2. The CDR3 is 17 amino acids. V was clipped by 4 bases and J by 3 bases; unmatched bases: 11. CDR1 and CDR2 (germline): SNHLY, FYNNEI. CDR3 bases: TGTGCCAGCAGTGCCCGCGGGGGGCGCCCCATCTACAATGAGCAGTTCTTC. Its protein is CASSARGGRPIYNEQFF.

This rearrangement joins TRBV5-8 to TRBJ1-3; perhaps TRBD1 as D (5 bases). The V and J ends lost 7 bases and 6 bases respectively, with 17 bases between them. CDR3 length: 14 residues. Germline loops: CDR1 SGHTS, CDR2 YDEGEE. CDR3 sequence: CASHATEPTNTIYF. For the CDR3, the DNA is TGTGCCAGCCATGCGACAGAGCCTACAAACACCATATATTTT.

V and J are TRBV4-3 and TRBJ1-1; D unclear. Germline V CDR1 and CDR2: LGHNA, YSLEER. CDR3 length: 13 residues. V was trimmed by 6 bases and J by 0 bases, leaving 8 bases between them. The CDR3 is CASSTVLNTEAFF. CDR3 DNA: TGCGCCAGCAGTACAGTCCTGAACACTGAAGCTTTCTTT.

The V call is TRBV7-9, the J call TRBJ1-6; 7 nucleotides agree with TRBD1. The CDR3 runs to 17 residues. Trimming removed 4 bases from V and 0 bases from J; junction bases left unmatched: 6. The germline V gene has CDR1 SEHNR and CDR2 FQNEAQ (reference sequence). The CDR3 is CASSSGGRSSYNSPLHF. In DNA, the CDR3 is TGTGCCAGCAGCTCAGGGGGTAGAAGCTCCTATAATTCACCCCTCCACTTT.

The V call is TRBV6-6, the J call TRBJ1-5; possible D gene TRBD1, 5 bases. The germline V gene encodes CDR1 MNHNY and CDR2 SVGAGI (reference sequence). This CDR3 comprises 14 residues. V lost 8 bases, J lost 1 base, and 12 bases lay in between. This CDR3 is CASLGKGSNQPQHF. Here the CDR3 DNA reads TGTGCCAGCCTAGGAAAGGGGAGCAATCAGCCCCAGCATTTT.

V gene TRBV27 combines with J gene TRBJ2-2, with D unclear. The CDR3 is made up of 13 amino acids. CDR1 is MNHEY, CDR2 SMNVEV, per germline (reference sequence). Trimming pared 4 bases from V and 7 bases from J, leaving 10 bases between. CDR3 in DNA: TGTGCCAGCAGTTCCCTATTTAACGGGGAGCTGTTTTTT. It yields the protein CASSSLFNGELFF.

V gene TRBV4-1 combines with J gene TRBJ2-2; 9 bases match TRBD2. The trim removed 8 bases at V and 5 bases at J, leaving 15 bases unmatched. Germline assignment: CDR1 MGHRA and CDR2 YSYEKL. The CDR3 extends over 17 amino acids. The CDR3 DNA reads as TGCGCCAGCCGGGCCCCCTTAGCGGGAGAGATGACCGGGGAGCTGTTTTTT. It specifies CASRAPLAGEMTGELFF.

The rearrangement joins TRBV7-9 to TRBJ2-7, with 8 bases that match TRBD2. Trimming cost V 1 base and J 2 bases; bases outside gene matches: 4. CDR1 and CDR2 from the germline V gene are SEHNR and FQNEAQ (reference sequence). The CDR3 totals 15 residues. The CDR3, as DNA: TGTGCCAGCAGCTTAGGTATGGGACTAGCCTACGAGCAGTACTTC. As protein: CASSLGMGLAYEQYF.

Turning to this clone: The identical CDR3 is also encoded by other nucleotide sequences in the sample. The rearrangement joins TRBV5-4 to TRBJ2-1; a weak D match, TRBD2 (5 bases). The CDR3 is made up of 15 amino acids. Per the germline V gene, CDR1 is SGHNT and CDR2 is YYREEE (reference sequence). V was trimmed by 5 bases and J by 0 bases, leaving 12 bases between them. This chain's CDR3 is CASSPSGSSYNEQFF. In DNA, the CDR3 is TGTGCCAGCAGTCCAAGCGGTAGCTCCTACAATGAGCAGTTCTTC.

The gene calls are TRBV30 and TRBJ1-2, with D uncertain. V was shortened by 0 bases and J by 9 bases, with 11 bases between the two germline ends. The CDR3 extends over 12 amino acids. Germline assignment: CDR1 GTSNPN and CDR2 SVGIG (reference sequence). The CDR3, as DNA: TGTGCCTGGAGTGTGGGCGCGTCGAGCTACACCTTC. Amino acids: CAWSVGASSYTF.

V and J are TRBV6-2 or TRBV6-3 and TRBJ1-1; D might be TRBD1 (6 bases). The CDR3 length is 14 residues. V gave up 4 bases and J gave up 6 bases, with 15 bases separating them. Germline V CDR1 and CDR2: MNHEY, SVGEGT. CDR3 protein: CASSSTGGSAEAFF. The CDR3 nucleotides read TGTGCCAGCAGTTCAACTGGGGGCAGCGCTGAAGCTTTCTTT.

This chain connects TRBV2 to TRBJ1-1; D call uncertain. Trimming took off 10 bases at V and 0 bases at J, with 15 bases between the two ends. CDR3 length: 14 residues. CDR1 SNHLY and CDR2 FYNNEI come from the germline V gene. CDR3 DNA: TGTGCCACCAAGAGGGAACAGATGAACACTGAAGCTTTCTTT. This gives the protein CATKREQMNTEAFF.

The chain is built from TRBV9 and TRBJ2-5, with unresolved D. Germline CDR1 is SGDLS and CDR2 is YYNGEE. Trimming took 1 base from V and 2 from J, leaving 9 bases between them. The CDR3 sequence is 14 residues long. The CDR3 coding sequence is TGTGCCAGCAGCGTATCACTATTTCAAGAGACCCAGTACTTC. This sequence encodes CASSVSLFQETQYF.

This clone was seen only a few times. The chain couples TRBV4-1 to TRBJ1-2; 7 nucleotides match TRBD1. The CDR3 sequence is 14 residues long. The J segment lost 7 bases and the V segment lost 8 bases, leaving 13 bases of the junction unmatched. Germline CDR1 is MGHRA and CDR2 is YSYEKL. The chain's CDR3 is CASHRTGGIGGYTF. Written as DNA, the CDR3 is TGCGCCAGCCATCGGACAGGCGGAATTGGTGGCTACACCTTC.

The chain links TRBV7-6 to TRBJ2-2; 10 bases are shared with TRBD2. The CDR3 is 19 amino acids. Germline values: CDR1 SGHVS, CDR2 FNYEAQ. Unmatched junction bases numbered 12, after V lost 5 bases and J lost 0 bases. CDR3 DNA: TGTGCCAGCAGCCCCCTAGGAGCGGGGGGGCCCCCGAACACCGGGGAGCTGTTTTTT. Its protein is CASSPLGAGGPPNTGELFF. Full variable domain (outside the CDR3, taken from reference TRBV7-6 and TRBJ2-2): GAGVSQSPRYKVTKRGQDVALRCDPISGHVSLYWYRQALGQGPEFLTYFNYEAQQDKSGLPNDRFSAERPEGSISTLTIQRTEQRDSAMYRCASSPLGAGGPPNTGELFFGEGSRLTVL.

This clone occurred once. V is TRBV5-4 and J is TRBJ1-1, with D uncertain. Germline V gene data show CDR1 as SGHNT and CDR2 as YYREEE (reference sequence). The CDR3 length is 15 residues. Trimming took off 1 base at V and 1 base at J, with 11 bases between the two ends. The CDR3 is CASSLKGRRNTEAFF. The CDR3 bases are TGTGCCAGCAGCTTGAAAGGGAGGAGGAACACTGAAGCTTTCTTT.

The chain employs TRBV2 and TRBJ2-2, with D possibly TRBD1 on 8 matching bases. V was shortened by 4 bases and J by 4 bases, with 34 bases between the two germline ends. Germline V lookup: CDR1 SNHLY, CDR2 FYNNEI. The CDR3 has 22 amino acids. DNA for the CDR3: TGTGCCAGCAGTGGGGAGCTCAGGGGCGCGGGGGACAGGTCTTCGGGCACCGGGGAGCTGTTTTTT. Translated: CASSGELRGAGDRSSGTGELFF.

This clone came up a few times. V and J are TRBV6-4 and TRBJ1-2; D not resolved. Germline CDR1 reads MRHNA; CDR2 reads SNTAGT. The CDR3 is made up of 14 amino acids. Trimming took 5 bases from V and 4 from J, leaving 14 bases between them. The CDR3 bases are TGTGCCAGCAGTCCCGACATGAACGGCTATGGCTACACCTTC. It yields the protein CASSPDMNGYGYTF.

V gene TRBV19 combines with J gene TRBJ2-3, with 9 bases lining up with TRBD2. The germline CDR1 and CDR2 sequences are LNHDA and SQIVND (reference sequence). Germline trimming cut 6 bases from V and 4 bases from J; bases unmatched to any gene: 2. This CDR3 has 13 residues. Here the CDR3 reads CASRVAGADTQYF. The CDR3 DNA reads TGTGCCAGTAGGGTAGCGGGAGCAGATACGCAGTATTTT.

This chain connects TRBV5-6 to TRBJ2-1; perhaps TRBD1 as D (5 bases). V was cut by 3 bases and J by 8 bases, with 9 bases left in between. The CDR3 has 12 residues. Germline CDR1 reads SGHDT; CDR2 reads YYEEEE. CDR3 loop: CASSWGYHEQFF. The CDR3 DNA reads as TGTGCCAGCAGCTGGGGCTATCATGAGCAGTTCTTC.

The chain uses TRBV27 and TRBJ2-7; no clear D gene. Per germline, CDR1 MNHEY and CDR2 SMNVEV (reference sequence). This CDR3 has 13 amino acids. Trimming took 5 bases from V and 3 from J, leaving 11 bases between them. CDR3 nucleotide sequence: TGTGCCAGCAGTCCCCTATCAGGCTACGAGCAGTACTTC. Protein product: CASSPLSGYEQYF.

The rearrangement uses TRBV4-3 and TRBJ1-5; TRBD1 is a possible D gene (5 bases). Germline assignment: CDR1 LGHNA and CDR2 YSLEER. This CDR3 has 16 amino acids. Trimming pared 5 bases from V and 0 bases from J, leaving 14 bases between. CDR3 protein: CASSVGLTDSNQPQHF. The CDR3 region has the DNA TGCGCCAGCAGCGTCGGATTGACAGATAGCAATCAGCCCCAGCATTTT.

The chain employs TRBV7-3 and TRBJ2-7; maybe TRBD1 (6 bases). In germline, CDR1 is SGHTA, CDR2 FQGTGA. V gave up 2 bases and J gave up 4 bases, with 12 bases separating them. The CDR3 has 14 amino acids. The CDR3: CASSLSGQRYEQYF. The CDR3 bases are TGTGCCAGCAGCTTATCAGGACAGCGTTACGAGCAGTACTTC.

The genes are TRBV28 and TRBJ1-6; unclear D gene. Germline CDR1 and CDR2: MDHEN and SYDVKM. V was trimmed by 2 bases and J by 7 bases, leaving 15 bases between them. The CDR3 runs to 16 residues. CDR3 coding DNA: TGTGCCAGCAGTTTAACCTCCCCGACTGGGAATTCACCCCTCCACTTT. Amino acid sequence: CASSLTSPTGNSPLHF.

The chain is built from TRBV6-5 and TRBJ2-7; perhaps TRBD2 as D (6 bases). This CDR3 contains 12 residues. Per the germline V gene, CDR1 is MNHEY and CDR2 is SVGAGI. V lost 2 bases and J lost 6, with 8 bases in between. CDR3 sequence (DNA): TGTGCCAGCAGTTACCTCGGGGGCGAGCAGTACTTC. Translation: CASSYLGGEQYF.